What follows are 10 T cell receptor beta chains derived from one specimen sequenced in a study of OX40 agonist ivuxolimab in advanced cancers. Produced via immunoSEQ multiplex PCR; TCRdb's table is partial and in-frame only. The sample lists around 150,000 clones, 90% occurring once. Specimen: CD4+ or CD8+ T cells sorted from blood, collected in a trial of the OX40 agonist ivuxolimab. The receptor set was obtained from an adult with an advanced solid tumor such as melanoma, head and neck, liver or kidney cancer.

V is TRBV11-2 and J is TRBJ1-1; 7 positions agree with TRBD1. Germline trimming cut 1 base from V and 0 bases from J; bases unmatched to any gene: 8. The CDR3 is 17 amino acids. CDR1 SGHAT and CDR2 FQNNGV come from the germline V gene. CDR3 region: CASSLGIQGVMNTEAFF. DNA for the CDR3: TGTGCCAGCAGCTTAGGTATCCAGGGGGTCATGAACACTGAAGCTTTCTTT.

The DNA of the CDR3 is TGTGCCAGCGAGCGGATCGAGGACGAGCAGTACTTC. This gives the protein CASERIEDEQYF. The chain recombines TRBV5-6 with TRBJ2-7, with a weak D call TRBD2 (5 bases). This CDR3 is 12 amino acids long. Germline V lookup: CDR1 SGHDT, CDR2 YYEEEE. V gave up 7 bases and J gave up 5 bases, with 13 bases separating them.

The chain has TRBV28 and TRBJ2-3, with 7 bases that match TRBD2. Germline V CDR1 and CDR2: MDHEN, SYDVKM. The V segment lost 6 bases and the J segment 3 bases; nucleotides outside the gene matches: 12. This CDR3 comprises 16 residues. The CDR3 DNA sequence: TGTGCCAGCAGCCCTCCAGGCGGGAGTGGGACAGATACGCAGTATTTT. Its protein is CASSPPGGSGTDTQYF.

Only one count was recorded for this clone. V gene TRBV7-2 combines with J gene TRBJ2-5; D gene unclear. Germline lookup yields CDR1 SGHTA and CDR2 FQGNSA. This CDR3 has 14 residues. Trimming cost V 1 base and J 3 bases, with 9 bases left between them. The CDR3 is CASSLGGLKETQYF. In nucleotides, the CDR3 is TGTGCCAGCAGCTTAGGTGGGCTTAAAGAGACCCAGTACTTC.

This clone was detected once. The V gene is TRBV7-8, the J gene TRBJ2-5; possibly TRBD2 for D (5 bases). Deletions cut 5 bases from V and 10 bases from J, with 26 bases between. CDR3 length: 16 residues. From germline, CDR1 is SGHVS and CDR2 FQNEAQ. CDR3 DNA sequence: TGTGCCAGCAGCCGGCGCTTGTGGACTCTAAGAGATGGCCAGTACTTC. Translating gives CASSRRLWTLRDGQYF.

This chain uses TRBV6-4 with TRBJ1-2; a weak D match, TRBD1 (5 bases). The CDR3 consists of 14 residues. V was shortened by 6 bases and J by 5 bases, with 16 bases between the two germline ends. Germline lookup yields CDR1 MRHNA and CDR2 SNTAGT. CDR3 protein: CASSRDGDWYGYTF. The CDR3 DNA follows: TGTGCCAGCAGCCGGGACGGTGATTGGTATGGCTACACCTTC.

In its sample, this clone was seen once. The chain is built from TRBV27 and TRBJ2-7; 7 bases map to TRBD1. J was trimmed by 3 bases and V by 5 bases; bases with no gene match: 10. Germline V gene data show CDR1 as MNHEY and CDR2 as SMNVEV (reference sequence). This CDR3 contains 15 residues. In DNA, the CDR3 is TGTGCCAGCAGTCGCCCGGGACAGAACTTCTACGAGCAGTACTTC. This translates into CASSRPGQNFYEQYF.

The chain couples TRBV10-3 to TRBJ2-5, with D possibly TRBD1 on 6 matching bases. Germline CDR1 ENHRY, CDR2 SYGVKD. V dropped 6 bases and J dropped 3 bases, with 11 bases sitting between them. This CDR3 spans 13 amino acids. CDR3: CAISKGQEETQYF. The CDR3 DNA follows: TGTGCCATCAGCAAGGGACAAGAAGAGACCCAGTACTTC.

This chain links TRBV28 with TRBJ2-1; 9 bases line up with TRBD1. V lost 2 bases, J lost 4 bases, and 12 bases stayed unmatched. This CDR3 region has 18 residues. The germline gives CDR1 MDHEN, CDR2 SYDVKM. The CDR3 reads CASSLGRTGAVFYNEQFF. CDR3 DNA: TGTGCCAGCAGTTTAGGTCGGACAGGGGCCGTTTTTTACAATGAGCAGTTCTTC.

The chain has TRBV5-4 and TRBJ2-7, with 7 bases fitting TRBD2. V trimming: 2 bases; J trimming: 0 bases; junction bases outside the gene matches: 2. This CDR3 is 14 amino acids long. Germline CDR1 reads SGHNT; CDR2 reads YYREEE (reference sequence). This chain's CDR3 is CASSFPSGSYEQYF. DNA for the CDR3: TGTGCCAGCAGCTTTCCTAGCGGCTCCTACGAGCAGTACTTC.